Below are 27 T cell receptor beta chains sequenced from a single sample in a study of early T cells in non-severe SARS-CoV-2 infection. TCRdb fed the 5' RACE reads into MiXCR, producing one record per CDR3 protein. The sample lists about 80,000 distinct CDR3 sequences; approximately 12% were seen once. The sample consisted of whole blood, taken at baseline. The receptor set was obtained from an adult who was a healthcare worker with PCR-confirmed SARS-CoV-2 infection or an uninfected control (not recorded which). The donor label of this sample is uncertain.

The genes are TRBV4-2 and TRBJ2-3, with D maybe TRBD2 (5 bases). The CDR3 contains 11 residues. In germline, CDR1 is LGHNA, CDR2 YNFKEQ. Trimming stripped 10 bases from V and 4 bases from J, with 9 bases between. DNA for the CDR3: TGTGCCACCCGGGGAGCAGATACGCAGTATTTT. This codes for CATRGADTQYF.

This chain joins TRBV2 and TRBJ2-1; 16 positions agree with TRBD2. Trimming at V came to 3 bases and at J to 9 bases, leaving 11 bases not matched to a gene. Germline CDR1 and CDR2: SNHLY and FYNNEI. The CDR3 sequence is 18 residues long. Here the CDR3 reads CASSDGIGTSGRGLEQFF. The CDR3 DNA follows: TGTGCCAGCAGTGACGGGATCGGGACTAGCGGGAGGGGACTTGAGCAGTTCTTC.

This clonotype has a handful of counts. The chain couples TRBV20-1 to TRBJ2-6; maybe TRBD1 (6 bases). The germline V gene has CDR1 DFQATT and CDR2 SNEGSKA (reference sequence). V shed 3 bases and J shed 1 base, with 10 bases lying between them. This CDR3 spans 15 amino acids. Written as DNA, the CDR3 is TGCAGTGCTAGCCTCCAGGGGTCTGGGGCCAACGTCCTGACTTTC. Its translation is CSASLQGSGANVLTF.

This clonotype has only a few counts. The V call is TRBV5-1, the J call TRBJ2-5, with D uncertain. Per the germline V gene, CDR1 is SGHRS and CDR2 is YFSETQ. The CDR3 loop spans 14 amino acids. V was trimmed by 3 bases and J by 4 bases, leaving 13 bases between them. The CDR3 loop reads CASSSGSGSETQYF. In DNA form, the CDR3 reads TGCGCCAGCAGCTCCGGTTCGGGTTCAGAGACCCAGTACTTC.

This clonotype was found many times. The chain couples TRBV11-2 to TRBJ2-1; D is ambiguous. Trimming shortened V by 3 bases and J by 2 bases, and 11 bases separated the two germline ends. Looked up from germline, CDR1 is SGHAT and CDR2 is FQNNGV. The CDR3 is 15 residues long. Here the CDR3 reads CASSLAGVAYNEQFF. The CDR3 bases are TGTGCCAGCAGCTTGGCTGGGGTAGCCTACAATGAGCAGTTCTTC.

This sequence joins TRBV5-6 and TRBJ1-1, with 10 bases aligning to TRBD1. V trimming: 6 bases; J trimming: 10 bases; junction bases outside the gene matches: 9. This CDR3 has 13 residues. CDR1 SGHDT and CDR2 YYEEEE come from the germline V gene. CDR3 protein: CASTDDRGRGAFF. DNA of the CDR3: TGTGCCAGCACCGATGACAGGGGGCGCGGAGCTTTCTTT.

This clonotype was detected only a few times. This chain uses TRBV6-5 with TRBJ1-1; TRBD1 might be the D (5 bases). Trimming shortened V by 2 bases and J by 4 bases, and 11 bases separated the two germline ends. This CDR3 spans 14 amino acids. Germline CDR1 MNHEY, CDR2 SVGAGI. This chain's CDR3 is CASSYGAGLTEAFF. The CDR3 nucleotides read TGTGCCAGCAGTTACGGGGCAGGGCTCACTGAAGCTTTCTTT.

The V and J genes are TRBV2 and TRBJ2-3; D is perhaps TRBD1 (6 bases). The CDR3 runs to 14 residues. Germline V CDR1 and CDR2: SNHLY, FYNNEI. V was trimmed by 6 bases and J by 6 bases, leaving 16 bases between them. CDR3 sequence: CASRRQVALDTQYF. DNA of the CDR3: TGTGCCAGCAGGAGACAGGTAGCCCTGGATACGCAGTATTTT.

For this clonotype: A read error may account for a junction end that differs from germline. V usage is TRBV7-3 and J usage is TRBJ2-3; the D is unclear. The CDR3 totals 13 residues. Germline V gene sequence: CDR1 SGHTA, CDR2 FQGTGA. The CDR3 DNA reads TGTGCCAGTAGCTTAACGTCGGCGGATACGCAGTATTTT. Protein sequence: CASSLTSADTQYF.

This clonotype has only one observation. Possible read error: a much larger clone is one base away. The CDR3 DNA reads TGTGCCAGCAGCAAAGTAGTGGAGTGCGGGGAGTACTACAATGAGCAGTTCTTC. As protein: CASSKVVECGEYYNEQFF. This chain links TRBV21-1 with TRBJ2-1; the D call TRBD2 from the table was never checked on the DNA. TRBV21-1 is deemed a pseudogene. CDR3 length: 18 residues.

This clonotype was seen only a few times. This chain joins TRBV2 and TRBJ2-7, with 10 bases aligning to TRBD2. The CDR3 consists of 14 residues. Trimming removed 6 bases from V and 2 bases from J; junction bases left unmatched: 4. Germline loops: CDR1 SNHLY, CDR2 FYNNEI. As DNA, the CDR3 is TGTGCCAGCAGGGGACTAGCGAACACCTACGAGCAGTACTTC. This sequence encodes CASRGLANTYEQYF.

V is TRBV12-3 or TRBV12-4 and J is TRBJ2-3; D gene uncertain. Trimming cost V 2 bases and J 1 base, with 4 bases left between them. The CDR3 is 13 residues long. The CDR3 nucleotides read TGTGCCAGCAGTTTAATGCGCACAGATACGCAGTATTTT. Protein: CASSLMRTDTQYF.

This clonotype showed up just a few times. The chain is built from TRBV7-3 and TRBJ2-5; 7 bases line up with TRBD2. There are 15 residues in the CDR3. The V segment lost 1 base and the J segment 5 bases; nucleotides outside the gene matches: 7. Germline loops: CDR1 SGHTA, CDR2 FQGTGA. The DNA of the CDR3 is TGTGCCAGCAGCTTAAATGGGGGAGGGAGCGAGACCCAGTACTTC. Its protein product is CASSLNGGGSETQYF.

This clonotype was found a few times. The chain couples TRBV2 to TRBJ1-1; no clear D gene. The CDR3 extends over 14 amino acids. The V gene lost 10 bases and the J gene lost 4 bases, with 19 bases spanning the gap. Germline CDR1 SNHLY, CDR2 FYNNEI. The CDR3 spells CATRDPIRGTEAFF. CDR3 in DNA: TGTGCCACTCGGGATCCGATTCGGGGCACTGAAGCTTTCTTT.

This clonotype has only a few counts. The chain recombines TRBV5-6 with TRBJ1-6; no firm D call. V lost 5 bases, J lost 7 bases, and 7 bases lay in between. Germline CDR1 is SGHDT and CDR2 is YYEEEE. The CDR3 loop spans 12 amino acids. CDR3 nucleotides: TGTGCCAGCAGGAGGGCAAATTCACCCCTCCACTTT. Protein sequence: CASRRANSPLHF.

This clonotype occurred a few times. The chain employs TRBV29-1 and TRBJ2-7; 7 positions match TRBD1. The length of the CDR3 is 14 residues. V shed 7 bases, J shed 0 bases, and the junction held 9 bases outside the gene matches. Germline lookup yields CDR1 SQVTM and CDR2 ANQGSEA. The CDR3 reads CSAAGTAVSYEQYF. CDR3 nucleotide sequence: TGCAGCGCCGCCGGGACAGCCGTCTCCTACGAGCAGTACTTC.

Turning to this clonotype: The germline gene is not matched at one end of the junction; a read error may be the cause. The J gene is TRBJ2-1, the V gene TRBV29-1, with 9 bases identical to TRBD1. This CDR3 comprises 13 residues. Germline assignment: CDR1 SQVTM and CDR2 ANQGSEA. The CDR3 DNA reads TGCAGCGCGGGGGACAGGGCCTACTATGAGCAGTTCTTC. The encoded protein is CSAGDRAYYEQFF.

This clonotype has ten or more counts. The chain links TRBV4-3 to TRBJ2-3; TRBD2 agrees at 7 bases. J lost 4 bases, V lost 1 base, and 11 bases had no gene match. This CDR3 region has 17 residues. In germline, CDR1 is LGHNA, CDR2 YSLEER. Here the CDR3 DNA reads TGCGCCAGCAGCCAAGGGCGAGGGTTAGCGGGTCCAGATACGCAGTATTTT. Translation: CASSQGRGLAGPDTQYF.

This clonotype was seen many times. This chain uses TRBV19 with TRBJ2-3, with D unresolved. This CDR3 is 14 amino acids long. Trimming removed 3 bases at V and 0 bases at J, with 7 bases between. Germline V gene data show CDR1 as LNHDA and CDR2 as SQIVND (reference sequence). CDR3 nucleotide sequence: TGTGCCAGTAGTATCGGCATTAGCACAGATACGCAGTATTTT. As protein: CASSIGISTDTQYF.

The sample holds many counts of this clonotype. The V call is TRBV7-3, the J call TRBJ1-6, with D possibly being TRBD1 (5 bases). The length of the CDR3 is 13 residues. Germline CDR1 is SGHTA and CDR2 is FQGTGA. Between the trimmed V and J ends, which lost 1 base and 10 bases, there was a span of 8 bases. The CDR3 region is CASSLRRGSPLHF. The CDR3 bases are TGTGCCAGCAGCTTAAGACGGGGGTCACCCCTCCACTTT.

This clonotype occurred many times. The chain combines TRBV19 with TRBJ2-2; D uncertain. CDR3 size: 15 residues. Germline CDR1 LNHDA, CDR2 SQIVND (reference sequence). V gave up 6 bases and J gave up 3 bases, with 14 bases separating them. In nucleotides, the CDR3 is TGTGCCAGTAGCCTGACAATTTGGGACACCGGGGAGCTGTTTTTT. It codes for CASSLTIWDTGELFF.

This clonotype was detected only a few times. The genes are TRBV18 and TRBJ2-3; TRBD1 agrees at 10 bases. With 4 bases clipped from V and 2 bases from J, the junction kept 18 bases outside the gene matches. Looked up from germline, CDR1 is KGHSH and CDR2 is LQKENI. CDR3 size: 20 residues. The CDR3 reads CASSREIRDRGRTPTDTQYF. The CDR3 DNA reads TGTGCCAGCTCACGGGAAATCCGGGACAGGGGACGTACACCCACAGATACGCAGTATTTT.

This clonotype was counted ten times or more. This rearrangement joins TRBV6-1 to TRBJ2-7; D is ambiguous. V shed 5 bases and J shed 0 bases, with 17 bases lying between them. Germline values: CDR1 MNHNS, CDR2 SASEGT. The CDR3 is 16 amino acids. In DNA form, the CDR3 reads TGTGCCAGCAGTACCCTGACGACCCTAAGCTCCTACGAGCAGTACTTC. Translating it yields CASSTLTTLSSYEQYF.

The J gene is TRBJ1-4, the V gene TRBV5-1; 9 bases are a match to TRBD1. Germline trimming cut 4 bases from V and 10 bases from J; bases unmatched to any gene: 14. CDR3 size: 16 residues. Germline loops: CDR1 SGHRS, CDR2 YFSETQ. CDR3 in amino acids: CASSPDLGQGDGKLFF. The CDR3 DNA reads as TGCGCCAGCAGCCCCGATTTGGGACAGGGAGATGGAAAACTGTTTTTT.

The chain combines TRBV4-3 with TRBJ1-2, with D unclear. Germline loops: CDR1 LGHNA, CDR2 YSLEER. V lost 0 bases and J 4 bases, leaving 9 bases between the germline ends. The CDR3 has 14 amino acids. CDR3 coding DNA: TGCGCCAGCAGCCAAGATCCGGACCCCTATGGCTACACCTTC. Translating gives CASSQDPDPYGYTF.

This chain joins TRBV5-1 and TRBJ2-7; D may be TRBD1 (6 bases). V lost 4 bases and J lost 3, with 14 bases in between. The CDR3 is 14 residues long. Germline V gene sequence: CDR1 SGHRS, CDR2 YFSETQ. CDR3 sequence (DNA): TGCGCCAGCAGCCGGGACACCCTTAACTACGAGCAGTACTTC. This gives the protein CASSRDTLNYEQYF.

The table lists this clonotype with many counts. The chain couples TRBV7-6 to TRBJ2-7; D is possibly TRBD1 (6 bases). In germline, CDR1 is SGHVS, CDR2 FNYEAQ. With 5 bases removed from V and 4 bases from J, the gap between germline ends came to 12 bases. There are 13 residues in the CDR3. The CDR3 region is CASSTGQGYEQYF. CDR3 coding DNA: TGTGCCAGCAGCACAGGGCAGGGGTACGAGCAGTACTTC.